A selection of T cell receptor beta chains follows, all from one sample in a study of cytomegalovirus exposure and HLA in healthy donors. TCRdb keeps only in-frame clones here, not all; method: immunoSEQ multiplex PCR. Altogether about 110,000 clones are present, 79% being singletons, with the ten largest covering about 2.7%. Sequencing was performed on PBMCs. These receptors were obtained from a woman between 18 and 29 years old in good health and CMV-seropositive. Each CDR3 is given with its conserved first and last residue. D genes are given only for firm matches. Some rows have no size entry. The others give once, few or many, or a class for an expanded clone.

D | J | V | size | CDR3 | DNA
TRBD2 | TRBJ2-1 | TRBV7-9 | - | CASSHPLGAGGSNEQFF | TGTGCCAGCAGCCACCCCTTGGGAGCGGGAGGGTCAAATGAGCAGTTCTTC
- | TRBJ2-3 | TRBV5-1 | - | CASSLQRPGDTQYF | TGCGCCAGCAGCTTGCAGCGGCCGGGAGATACGCAGTATTTT
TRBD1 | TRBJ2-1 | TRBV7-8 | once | CASSRGQDQKQFF | TGTGCCAGCAGCAGGGGACAGGACCAAAAGCAGTTCTTC
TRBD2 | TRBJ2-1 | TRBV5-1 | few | CASSTSGDDNEQFF | TGCGCCAGCAGTACTAGCGGAGACGACAATGAGCAGTTCTTC
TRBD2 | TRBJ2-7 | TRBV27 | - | CASSSPGLANHEQYF | TGTGCCAGCAGTTCGCCGGGACTAGCTAACCACGAGCAGTACTTC
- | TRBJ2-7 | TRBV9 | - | CASSVGDGGPYEQYF | TGTGCCAGCAGCGTAGGAGATGGAGGACCCTACGAGCAGTACTTC
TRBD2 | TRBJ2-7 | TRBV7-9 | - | CASSLVSGLGDYEQYF | TGTGCCAGCAGCTTAGTTTCGGGACTAGGGGACTACGAGCAGTACTTC
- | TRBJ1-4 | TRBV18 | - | CASSPPNSNEKLFF | TGTGCCAGCTCACCACCAAACTCAAATGAAAAACTGTTTTTT
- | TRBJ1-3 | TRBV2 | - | CARERAGGNTIYF | TGTGCCAGAGAGAGAGCCGGGGGAAACACCATATATTTT
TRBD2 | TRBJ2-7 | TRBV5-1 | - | CASSPRLAGVYEQYF | TGCGCCAGCAGCCCCCGACTAGCGGGAGTCTACGAGCAGTACTTC
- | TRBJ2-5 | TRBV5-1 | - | CASSLEGQKQETQYF | TGCGCCAGCAGCTTGGAAGGACAGAAACAAGAGACCCAGTACTTC
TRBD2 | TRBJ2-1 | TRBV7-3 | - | CASSFTRSGGYNEQFF | TGTGCCAGCAGCTTTACTCGAAGCGGGGGGTACAATGAGCAGTTCTTC
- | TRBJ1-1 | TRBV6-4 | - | CASSWGRGTEAFF | TGTGCCAGCAGTTGGGGCAGGGGAACTGAAGCTTTCTTT
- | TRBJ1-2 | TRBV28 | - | CASREAPSANYGYTF | TGTGCCAGCAGGGAAGCCCCCAGCGCCAACTATGGCTACACCTTC
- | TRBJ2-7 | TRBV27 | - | CASSWRGGQAEQYF | TGTGCCAGCAGTTGGAGGGGCGGCCAGGCCGAGCAGTACTTC
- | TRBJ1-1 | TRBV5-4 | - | CASSLSVNTEAFF | TGTGCCAGCAGCTTGTCAGTGAACACTGAAGCTTTCTTT
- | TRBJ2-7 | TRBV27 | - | CASSGDTSYEQYF | TGTGCCAGCAGTGGAGATACCTCCTACGAGCAGTACTTC
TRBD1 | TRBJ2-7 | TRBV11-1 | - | CASSFQTGDYEQYF | TGTGCCAGCAGCTTCCAGACAGGGGACTACGAGCAGTACTTC
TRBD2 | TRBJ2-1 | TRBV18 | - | CASSPGRVGEQFF | TGTGCCAGCTCTCCCGGGAGGGTAGGTGAGCAGTTCTTC
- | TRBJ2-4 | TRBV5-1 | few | CASSVENIQYF | TGCGCCAGCAGCGTTGAGAACATTCAGTACTTC
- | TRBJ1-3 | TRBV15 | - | CATSRDLAREAGNTIYF | TGTGCCACCAGCAGAGATCTCGCCAGGGAAGCTGGAAACACCATATATTTT
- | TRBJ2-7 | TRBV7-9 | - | CASSFPGTYEQYF | TGTGCCAGCAGCTTCCCCGGGACCTACGAGCAGTACTTC
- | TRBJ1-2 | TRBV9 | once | CASSLSITPQSYGYTF | TGTGCCAGCAGCCTATCAATCACCCCCCAATCCTATGGCTACACCTTC
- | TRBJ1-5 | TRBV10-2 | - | CASRASSNQPQHF | TGCGCCAGCAGGGCCAGTAGCAATCAGCCCCAGCATTTT
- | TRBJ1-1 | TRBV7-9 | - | CASSSTVYTEAFF | TGTGCCAGCAGCTCGACAGTGTACACTGAAGCTTTCTTT
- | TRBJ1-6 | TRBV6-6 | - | CASSSSTGGNSPLHF | -
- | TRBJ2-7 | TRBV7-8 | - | CASSLAWQSEYYEQYF | TGTGCCAGCAGCTTAGCATGGCAGTCGGAGTATTACGAGCAGTACTTC
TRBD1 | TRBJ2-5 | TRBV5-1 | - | CASSDRDQETQYF | TGCGCCAGCAGCGACAGGGATCAAGAGACCCAGTACTTC
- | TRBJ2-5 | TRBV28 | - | CASRKTGGGETQYF | TGTGCCAGCCGAAAGACAGGCGGTGGAGAGACCCAGTACTTC
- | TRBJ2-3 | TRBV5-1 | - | CASSFGSGSTDTQYF | TGCGCCAGCAGCTTTGGGTCAGGGAGCACAGATACGCAGTATTTT